This TCR beta chain was recovered during a study of T cell repertoires in cytomegalovirus infection. Study-level information: Carrying CMV and the relevant HLA type showed in public TCR beta signatures. Study-wide findings and caveats: Totalled public TCR beta family frequency picked out people who carried CMV plus the relevant HLA. The ex vivo response showed dominance by HLA-C-restricted CMV-specific TCR beta clonotypes.

This clonotype was counted a few times. The antigen remains undetermined. TCRdb passed the reads through MiXCR, listing each CDR3 protein once. The sample holds 630,000 or so distinct CDR3 sequences, 24% seen once. Trimming took 5 bases from V and 7 from J, leaving 14 bases between them. The CDR3 has 14 amino acids. Germline V lookup: CDR1 MDHEN, CDR2 SYDVKM. The sample comprised CD8+ T cells from PBMCs. The J gene is TRBJ2-2, the V gene TRBV28; D unclear. This TCR came from a human donor in good health (CMV status not recorded). Some clones in this sample may be carry-over from other donors' samples. CDR3 amino acids: CASSPPWAVGELFF. The CDR3 DNA sequence: TGTGCCAGCAGTCCTCCCTGGGCAGTCGGGGAGCTGTTTTTT.